The 10 T cell receptor beta chains in this list originate from one sample, sequenced in a study of shared clonotypes between healthy human individuals. As defined, naive CD8 cells were CD45RO-negative and positively selected for CCR7, with terminally differentiated effector memory CD45RA+ cells excluded. Sequencing was performed with immunoSEQ multiplex PCR; in TCRdb, only in-frame clones are kept and a portion is missing. This table holds around 2.1 million clones, 93% found once. The sample taken for sequencing was naive CD8+ T cells from PBMCs. The receptor set was obtained from a man aged 18 to 30 in good health. Some clones in this sample may be carry-over from other donors' samples.

This clone was detected only once. This sequence joins TRBV27 and TRBJ2-3; no definite D call. Germline V gene data show CDR1 as MNHEY and CDR2 as SMNVEV (reference sequence). The CDR3 loop spans 12 amino acids. V gave up 5 bases and J gave up 1 base, with 4 bases separating them. In nucleotides, the CDR3 is TGTGCCAGCAGTGATCGCACAGATACGCAGTATTTT. This codes for CASSDRTDTQYF.

The chain is built from TRBV9 and TRBJ2-3, with TRBD2 identical over 11 bases. The ends lost 6 bases at V and 5 bases at J; junction bases unmatched: 8. Germline values: CDR1 SGDLS, CDR2 YYNGEE. CDR3 length equals 15 residues. CDR3 bases: TGTGCCAGCACCCAGGGACTAGCGGTACGAGATACGCAGTATTTT. Residues: CASTQGLAVRDTQYF.

With respect to this clone: At the DNA level, this CDR3 is encoded by other sequences in the same sample as well. The chain links TRBV7-2 to TRBJ2-7; 13 bases align to TRBD2. Germline V lookup: CDR1 SGHTA, CDR2 FQGNSA. Germline trimming cut 1 base from V and 4 bases from J; bases unmatched to any gene: 1. CDR3 length: 15 residues. This chain's CDR3 is CASSLGLAGGYEQYF. The CDR3 region has the DNA TGTGCCAGCAGCTTAGGACTAGCGGGGGGTTACGAGCAGTACTTC. Together with reference TRBV7-2 and TRBJ2-7, the CDR3 gives the full variable domain: GAGVSQSPSNKVTEKGKDVELRCDPISGHTALYWYRQSLGQGLEFLIYFQGNSAPDKSGLPSDRFSAERTGGSVSTLTIQRTQQEDSAVYLCASSLGLAGGYEQYFGPGTRLTVT.

This clone was counted once. CDR3 coding DNA: TGTGCCAGCAGTTCCCCGGGTCGCAATCAGCCCCAGCATTTT. It encodes CASSSPGRNQPQHF. This sequence joins TRBV27 and TRBJ1-5, with D unresolved. Germline loops: CDR1 MNHEY, CDR2 SMNVEV (reference sequence). The CDR3 extends over 14 amino acids. The germline V and J ends were trimmed by 4 bases and 2 bases, with 9 bases remaining between them.

This chain joins TRBV4-1 and TRBJ2-3; TRBD2 matches 9 bases. The germline V gene encodes CDR1 MGHRA and CDR2 YSYEKL. The CDR3 has 16 amino acids. After removal of 2 bases from V and 2 bases from J, the junction contained 5 bases not matched to a gene. The CDR3: CASSQLLAGITDTQYF. The CDR3 nucleotides read TGCGCCAGCAGCCAACTTCTAGCGGGAATCACAGATACGCAGTATTTT.

V is TRBV27 and J is TRBJ1-3; D remains unclear. The CDR3 contains 15 residues. Trimming took 4 bases from V and 0 from J, leaving 10 bases between them. Looked up from germline, CDR1 is MNHEY and CDR2 is SMNVEV (reference sequence). CDR3 loop: CASSSLSGSGNTIYF. CDR3 DNA sequence: TGTGCCAGCAGTTCGCTCTCAGGCTCTGGAAACACCATATATTTT.

This rearrangement joins TRBV27 to TRBJ2-4; possibly TRBD1 for D (5 bases). Germline V gene sequence: CDR1 MNHEY, CDR2 SMNVEV (reference sequence). V was shortened by 5 bases and J by 1 base, with 18 bases between the two germline ends. The CDR3 consists of 17 residues. The CDR3 here is CASSPSLGLDAKNIQYF. CDR3 coding DNA: TGTGCCAGCAGTCCCAGCTTGGGGCTTGACGCCAAAAACATTCAGTACTTC.

The chain is built from TRBV27 and TRBJ2-7; TRBD2 aligns across 7 bases. The V gene's germline CDR1 is MNHEY and CDR2 SMNVEV (reference sequence). This CDR3 comprises 14 residues. Trimming removed 5 bases from V and 3 bases from J; junction bases left unmatched: 7. The CDR3 is CASSLRESVYEQYF. The CDR3 nucleotides are TGTGCCAGCAGTCTGCGGGAGAGTGTCTACGAGCAGTACTTC.

This sequence joins TRBV10-3 and TRBJ2-5; 7 positions match TRBD2. With V trimmed by 10 bases and J by 1 base, 9 bases remained unmatched. The CDR3 loop spans 14 amino acids. Per germline, CDR1 ENHRY and CDR2 SYGVKD. The CDR3 sequence: CATYSGRIQETQYF. The DNA of the CDR3 is TGTGCCACCTATTCCGGGAGGATCCAAGAGACCCAGTACTTC.

This clone occurred a few times. V and J are TRBV25-1 and TRBJ1-3; TRBD1 is a possible D gene (6 bases). The CDR3 loop spans 12 amino acids. The ends were cut back, 7 bases at V and 9 bases at J, with 13 bases in the middle. The germline V gene has CDR1 MGHDK and CDR2 SYGVNS. CDR3 residues: CASKDSLGTIYF. CDR3 in DNA: TGTGCCAGCAAGGACAGTCTTGGCACCATATATTTT.